This entry concerns a single T cell receptor beta chain. Its antigen is undetermined. These data belong to a study of regulatory T cells in long-lasting Graves disease. Study-level findings and limits: When disease was persistent, TRBV28, TRBJ1-2 and TRBJ2-5 were the favored segments. Patients with persistent Graves' had lower TCR diversity than newly diagnosed patients.

Described time point: persistent/refractory GD, antithyroid drugs over 5 years with positive TRAb. Researchers made the TCR library from RNA that was extracted from PBMCs. Those enrolled as patients came out of an endocrinology department in Xi'an, China. Libraries of TCR beta came from iRepertoire HTBI primers plus Arm-PCR of CDR3 regions. TCRdb called the multiplex PCR reads again in MiXCR, with one record for every CDR3 protein. This table holds hundreds of thousands of distinct CDR3 sequences, 20% found once. Deletions cut 3 bases from V and 5 bases from J, with 11 bases between. Per the germline V gene, CDR1 is MNHEY and CDR2 is SMNVEV (reference sequence). This CDR3 has 13 amino acids.

This chain links TRBV27 with TRBJ2-7; D not certain. The specimen was peripheral blood mononuclear cells (PBMCs), collected when the disease was refractory, from a patient treated with antithyroid drugs. The TCR sequence derives from a female donor with Graves disease. The CDR3, as DNA: TGTGCCAGCAGTTTCGTACCCACCCACGAGCAGTACTTC. It codes for CASSFVPTHEQYF.